Sequencing of this T cell receptor beta chain was carried out in a study of blood T cell repertoires in COVID-19. Sequencing was performed with immunoSEQ multiplex PCR; in TCRdb, only in-frame clones are kept and a portion is missing. The table lists 200,000 to 250,000 clones, approximately 90% of them singletons. V lost 4 bases, J lost 2 bases, and 16 bases lay in between. Germline V lookup: CDR1 LGHNA, CDR2 YSLEER. The CDR3 has 16 amino acids. The receptor was isolated from a young man with COVID-19, enrolled during active disease. The sample taken for sequencing was peripheral blood. The chain links TRBV4-3 to TRBJ2-3; possibly TRBD1 for D (6 bases). CDR3 in amino acids: CASSRQEGGHTDTQYF. The CDR3 DNA reads TGCGCCAGCAGCCGACAGGAAGGGGGACACACAGATACGCAGTATTTT.